This T cell receptor beta chain comes out of a study of CD8+CD57+ T cells in acquired aplastic anemia. Looking at the study overall: Sorted CD4+ plus CD8+ cells gave DNA averaging about 3.2 ug.

Genomic DNA templated the TCR beta VDJ and CDR3 profiling. TCRdb recomputed calls from the reads with MiXCR, one row per CDR3 protein. The sample shows about 240,000 distinct CDR3 sequences, approximately 45% of them seen only once. Sequencing was done on patients that had shown CD8+CD57+ cell expansion by flow cytometry. All patients had severe acquired aplastic anemia. The blood sampling took place in patients who had so far received no therapy. The CDR3 sequence is 13 residues long. V lost 1 base to trimming and J lost 1 base, with 6 bases between them. The germline V gene has CDR1 SQVTM and CDR2 ANQGSEA.

Input material: sorted CD4+, CD8+, or CD8+CD57+ T cells (not recorded which) from PBMCs. The origin of this receptor is a human donor with aplastic anemia. The V and J genes are TRBV29-1 and TRBJ2-3; D is uncertain. CDR3 protein: CSVEGSGTDTQYF. CDR3 nucleotide sequence: TGCAGCGTTGAAGGTAGTGGCACAGATACGCAGTATTTT.